Sequencing of this T cell receptor beta chain was carried out in a study of control samples from healthy donors and cancer patients. Produced via immunoSEQ multiplex PCR; TCRdb's table is partial and in-frame only. The table shows 350,000 to 450,000 clones, with roughly 90% occurring only once. CDR3 length: 16 amino acids. In germline, CDR1 is WNHNN, CDR2 SYGVQD (reference sequence). V gave up 1 base and J gave up 5 bases, with 14 bases separating them. Sequencing was done on a sample of PBMCs. The genes are TRBV10-1 and TRBJ2-2; weak D call: TRBD2 (7 bases). The receptor was derived from a man aged 40-49 years with head and neck cancer. The CDR3 bases are TGCGCCAGCAGTGAGTTCGTGGGAGGGGGGACCGGGGAGCTGTTTTTT. Translating gives CASSEFVGGGTGELFF.